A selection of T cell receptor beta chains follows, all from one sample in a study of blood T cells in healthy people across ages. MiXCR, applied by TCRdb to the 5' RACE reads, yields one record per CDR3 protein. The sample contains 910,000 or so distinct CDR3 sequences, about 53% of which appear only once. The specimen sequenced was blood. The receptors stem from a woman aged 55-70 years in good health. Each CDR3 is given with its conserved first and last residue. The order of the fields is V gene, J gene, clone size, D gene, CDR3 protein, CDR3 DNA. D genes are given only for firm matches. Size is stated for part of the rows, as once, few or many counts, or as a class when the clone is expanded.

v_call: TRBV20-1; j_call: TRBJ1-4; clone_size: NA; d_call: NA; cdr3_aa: CSARAELDEKLFF; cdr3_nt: TGCAGTGCTAGGGCGGAGCTAGATGAAAAACTGTTTTTT
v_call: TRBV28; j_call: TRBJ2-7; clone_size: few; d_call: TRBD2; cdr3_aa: CASSKNPSGSYEQYF; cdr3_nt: TGTGCCAGCAGCAAAAACCCTAGCGGCTCCTACGAGCAGTACTTC
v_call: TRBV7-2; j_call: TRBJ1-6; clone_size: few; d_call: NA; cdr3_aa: CASSQPTSPLHF; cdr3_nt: TGTGCCAGCAGCCAACCCACCTCACCCCTCCACTTT
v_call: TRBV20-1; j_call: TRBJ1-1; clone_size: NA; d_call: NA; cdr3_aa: CSARDRGGAHTEAFF; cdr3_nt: TGCAGTGCTAGAGACCGGGGTGGGGCACACACTGAAGCTTTCTTT
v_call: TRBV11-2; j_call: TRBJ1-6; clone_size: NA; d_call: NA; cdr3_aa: CASSLAPGYSPLHF; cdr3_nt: TGTGCCAGCAGCTTAGCACCGGGTTATTCACCCCTCCACTTT
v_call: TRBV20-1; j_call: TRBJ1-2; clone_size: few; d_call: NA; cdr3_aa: CSASRGADYGYTF; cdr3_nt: TGCAGTGCTAGTCGAGGGGCGGACTATGGCTACACCTTC
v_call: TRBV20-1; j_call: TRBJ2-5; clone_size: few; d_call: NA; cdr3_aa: CSALGPGETQYF; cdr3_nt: TGCAGTGCCCTGGGACCTGGGGAGACCCAGTACTTC
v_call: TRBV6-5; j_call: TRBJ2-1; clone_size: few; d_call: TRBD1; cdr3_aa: CASRGDRGHNEQFF; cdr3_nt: TGTGCCAGCAGAGGGGACAGGGGTCACAATGAGCAGTTCTTC
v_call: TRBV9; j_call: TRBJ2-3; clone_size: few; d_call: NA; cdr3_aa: CASSSNGGTYQGDTQYF; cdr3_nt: TGTGCCAGCAGCTCTAATGGAGGGACTTACCAGGGGGATACGCAGTATTTT
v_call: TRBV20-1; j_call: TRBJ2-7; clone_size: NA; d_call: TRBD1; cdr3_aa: CSASQGAYEQYF; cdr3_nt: TGCAGTGCCTCACAGGGGGCCTACGAGCAGTACTTC
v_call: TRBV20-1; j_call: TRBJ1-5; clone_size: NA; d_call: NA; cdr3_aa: CSAGTGYSNQPQHF; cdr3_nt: TGCAGTGCCGGGACGGGGTATAGCAATCAGCCCCAGCATTTT
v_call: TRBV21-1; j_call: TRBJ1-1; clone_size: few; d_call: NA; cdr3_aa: CASGNRGGLNTEAFF; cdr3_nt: TGTGCCAGCGGCAATCGGGGCGGATTGAACACTGAAGCTTTCTTT
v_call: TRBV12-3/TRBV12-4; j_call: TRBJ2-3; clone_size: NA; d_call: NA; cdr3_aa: CASTAGTGGTDTQYF; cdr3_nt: TGTGCCAGCACGGCGGGAACGGGTGGTACAGATACGCAGTATTTT
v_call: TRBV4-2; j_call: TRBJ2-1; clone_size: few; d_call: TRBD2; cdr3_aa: CASSQVNSGKSYNEQFF; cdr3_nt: TGTGCCAGCAGCCAAGTGAACAGCGGGAAATCCTACAATGAGCAGTTCTTC
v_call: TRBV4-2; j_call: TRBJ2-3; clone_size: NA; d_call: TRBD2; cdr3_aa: CASSQDLASGRDTQYF; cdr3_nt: TGTGCCAGCAGCCAAGACTTGGCTAGCGGGAGAGATACGCAGTATTTT
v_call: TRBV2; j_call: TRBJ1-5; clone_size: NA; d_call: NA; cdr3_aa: CASSFKGHSNQPQHF; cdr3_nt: TGTGCCAGCTCCTTTAAGGGGCATAGCAATCAGCCCCAGCATTTT
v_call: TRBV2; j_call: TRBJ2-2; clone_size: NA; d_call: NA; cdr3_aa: CASKKVRGYTGELFF; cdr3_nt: TGTGCCAGCAAAAAAGTACGGGGGTACACCGGGGAGCTGTTTTTT
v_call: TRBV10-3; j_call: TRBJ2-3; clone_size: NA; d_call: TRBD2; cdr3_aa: CALSPGTSGRDTQYF; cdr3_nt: TGTGCCCTCTCCCCCGGGACTAGCGGAAGAGATACGCAGTATTTT
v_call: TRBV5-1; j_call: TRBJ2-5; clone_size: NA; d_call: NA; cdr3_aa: CASSIGRQVTGGQYF; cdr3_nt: TGCGCCAGCAGCATAGGACGACAGGTTACAGGCGGGCAGTACTTC
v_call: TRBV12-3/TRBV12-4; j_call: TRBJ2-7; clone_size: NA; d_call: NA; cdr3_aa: CASSPSAFDYEQYF; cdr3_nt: TGTGCCAGCAGCCCATCGGCTTTCGACTACGAGCAGTACTTC
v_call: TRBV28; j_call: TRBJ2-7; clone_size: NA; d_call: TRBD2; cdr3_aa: CASSFSEAGPLKIYEQYF; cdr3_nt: TGTGCCAGCAGTTTCTCCGAAGCGGGGCCCCTTAAAATCTACGAGCAGTACTTC
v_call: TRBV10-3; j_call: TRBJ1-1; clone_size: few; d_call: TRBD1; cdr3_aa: CAINRQGTGTEAFF; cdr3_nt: TGTGCCATCAATCGACAGGGGACCGGCACTGAAGCTTTCTTT
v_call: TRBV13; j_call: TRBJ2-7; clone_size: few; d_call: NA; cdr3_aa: CASSLVGQSDYEQYF; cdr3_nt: TGTGCCAGCAGCTTAGTCGGGCAGTCTGACTACGAGCAGTACTTC
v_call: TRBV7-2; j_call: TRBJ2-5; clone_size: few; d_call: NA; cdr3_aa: CASSSGPTAKETQYF; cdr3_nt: TGTGCCAGCAGCTCAGGACCGACAGCTAAAGAGACCCAGTACTTC
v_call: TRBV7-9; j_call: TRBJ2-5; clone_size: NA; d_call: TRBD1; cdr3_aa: CASSTYRGTMETQYF; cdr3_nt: TGTGCCAGCAGCACTTACAGGGGAACAATGGAGACCCAGTACTTC
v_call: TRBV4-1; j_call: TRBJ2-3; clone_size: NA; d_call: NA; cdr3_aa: CASSQAGPTQYF; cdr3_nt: TGCGCCAGCAGCCAAGCCGGGCCGACGCAGTATTTT
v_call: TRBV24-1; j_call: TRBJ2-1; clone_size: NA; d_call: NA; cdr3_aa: CATSDLILGNEQFF; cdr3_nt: TGTGCCACCAGTGATTTAATTTTAGGTAATGAGCAGTTCTTC
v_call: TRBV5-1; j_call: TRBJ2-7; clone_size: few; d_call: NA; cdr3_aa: CASSLVGARSYEQYF; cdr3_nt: TGCGCCAGCAGCTTGGTTGGAGCAAGGAGCTACGAGCAGTACTTC
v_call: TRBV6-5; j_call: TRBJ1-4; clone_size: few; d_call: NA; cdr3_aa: CASSYGSTNEKLFF; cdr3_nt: TGTGCCAGCAGTTACGGTTCAACTAATGAAAAACTGTTTTTT
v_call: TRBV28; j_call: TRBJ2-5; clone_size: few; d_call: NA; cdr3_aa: CASRKTAQETQYF; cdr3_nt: TGTGCCAGCAGGAAAACAGCCCAAGAGACCCAGTACTTC
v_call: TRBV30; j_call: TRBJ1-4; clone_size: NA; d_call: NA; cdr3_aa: CAWSVLMRADEKLFF; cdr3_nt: TGTGCCTGGAGTGTATTAATGAGGGCAGATGAAAAACTGTTTTTT
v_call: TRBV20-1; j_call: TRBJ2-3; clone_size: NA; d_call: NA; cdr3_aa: CSAEPPPERTDTQYF; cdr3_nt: TGCAGTGCCGAGCCCCCCCCCGAGAGGACAGATACGCAGTATTTT
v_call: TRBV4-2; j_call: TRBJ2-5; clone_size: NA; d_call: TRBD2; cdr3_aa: CASSQDRRDYKQYF; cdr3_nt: TGTGCCAGCAGCCAAGATAGGCGGGACTACAAGCAGTACTTC
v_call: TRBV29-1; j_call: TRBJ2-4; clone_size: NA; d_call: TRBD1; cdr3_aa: CSVVLGTGFLAKNIQYF; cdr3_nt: TGCAGCGTTGTGCTTGGGACAGGGTTCCTAGCCAAAAACATTCAGTACTTC
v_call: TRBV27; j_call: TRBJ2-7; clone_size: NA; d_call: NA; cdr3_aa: CASSYRTSSYEQYF; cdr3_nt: TGTGCCAGCAGTTATAGGACATCAAGCTACGAGCAGTACTTC
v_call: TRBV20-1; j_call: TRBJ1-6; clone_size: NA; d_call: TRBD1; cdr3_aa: CSADREGSYNSPLHF; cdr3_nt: TGCAGTGCGGACAGGGAAGGCTCCTATAATTCACCCCTCCACTTT